These 30 T cell receptor beta chains were sequenced from one sample in a study of shared clonotypes between healthy human individuals. TCRdb keeps only in-frame clones here, not all; method: immunoSEQ multiplex PCR. The data show some 1.5 million clones, with 95% to 99% seen just once and around 0.45% held by the top ten. The sequenced sample consisted of naive CD4+ T cells sorted from blood. As to subset: CD45RA+ positively selected. These receptors originate from a young man in good health.

This rearrangement joins TRBV14 to TRBJ1-2; D might be TRBD1 (5 bases). Germline assignment: CDR1 SGHDN and CDR2 FVKESK. V shed 0 bases and J shed 4 bases, with 9 bases lying between them. This CDR3 has 14 amino acids. CDR3 sequence (DNA): TGTGCCAGCAGCCAAGAAATTGGGGGCTATGGCTACACCTTC. This gives the protein CASSQEIGGYGYTF.

V is TRBV23-1 and J is TRBJ2-1; D not certain. TRBV23-1 is identified as an open reading frame with a role that is uncertain. The ends were cut back, 7 bases at V and 12 bases at J, with 25 bases in the middle. The CDR3 is made up of 15 amino acids. CDR3 bases: TGCGCCAGCAAGAACCTAAGACATGACTCGAGTTCGCAGTTCTTC. Translating gives CASKNLRHDSSSQFF.

This sequence joins TRBV9 and TRBJ1-1; 9 bases fit TRBD1. Trimming removed 0 bases from V and 6 bases from J; junction bases left unmatched: 9. This CDR3 has 16 amino acids. The germline CDR1 and CDR2 sequences are SGDLS and YYNGEE. CDR3: CASSVAFGQGNSEAFF. In DNA, the CDR3 is TGTGCCAGCAGCGTAGCGTTCGGACAGGGGAATTCTGAAGCTTTCTTT.

The J gene is TRBJ2-5, the V gene TRBV18, with D hard to call. The CDR3 sequence is 14 residues long. CDR1 and CDR2 (germline): KGHSH, LQKENI. V was shortened by 3 bases and J by 1 base, with 9 bases between the two germline ends. The CDR3 protein is CASSPRNRQETQYF. The CDR3 region has the DNA TGTGCCAGCTCACCCAGAAATCGCCAAGAGACCCAGTACTTC. The complete variable domain, with remaining parts taken from reference TRBV18 and TRBJ2-5, reads NAGVMQNPRHLVRRRGQEARLRCSPMKGHSHVYWYRQLPEEGLKFMVYLQKENIIDESGMPKERFSAEFPKEGPSILRIQQVVRGDSAAYFCASSPRNRQETQYFGPGTRLLVL.

The chain combines TRBV28 with TRBJ1-1; D unclear. The V gene lost 4 bases and the J gene lost 4 bases, with 16 bases spanning the gap. Germline V gene data show CDR1 as MDHEN and CDR2 as SYDVKM. The CDR3 has 15 amino acids. DNA of the CDR3: TGTGCCAGCAGTTCCTTGATGGGAGAGGCCACTGAAGCTTTCTTT. Translation gives CASSSLMGEATEAFF.

This clone appeared once. This chain links TRBV2 with TRBJ2-7; D is unresolved. Germline V gene lookup returns CDR1 SNHLY and CDR2 FYNNEI. The CDR3 is 14 residues long. V was pared by 7 bases and J by 0 bases, with 13 bases between. As DNA, the CDR3 is TGTGCCAGCATGGCGACCCAGGCCTCCTACGAGCAGTACTTC. As protein: CASMATQASYEQYF.

This clone was recorded only once. In DNA form, the CDR3 reads TGTGCCAGCAGCTTAGGAGGGGACACTGAAGCTTTCTTT. Protein product: CASSLGGDTEAFF. The gene calls are TRBV11-3 and TRBJ1-1; possibly TRBD1 for D (5 bases). The CDR3 has 13 residues. The V end lost 1 base, the J end lost 3 bases, and 6 bases lay between the germline ends. Germline V gives CDR1 SGHNT, CDR2 YENEEA.

The rearrangement links TRBV18 to TRBJ1-4; 8 bases are shared with TRBD1. J lost 4 bases, V lost 5 bases, and 0 bases had no gene match. The CDR3 runs to 13 residues. Looked up from germline, CDR1 is KGHSH and CDR2 is LQKENI. CDR3 in DNA: TGTGCCAGCTCAGGACAGGGTAATGAAAAACTGTTTTTT. Amino acids: CASSGQGNEKLFF.

V usage is TRBV2 and J usage is TRBJ1-5, with D tentatively TRBD1 (5 bases). V lost 5 bases and J 3 bases, leaving 11 bases between the germline ends. Looked up from germline, CDR1 is SNHLY and CDR2 is FYNNEI. The CDR3 has 14 residues. For the CDR3, the DNA is TGTGCCAGCAGTCGCACAGGAGACAATCAGCCCCAGCATTTT. Translated: CASSRTGDNQPQHF.

V gene TRBV29-1 combines with J gene TRBJ2-3; TRBD1 or TRBD2 may be the D gene (5 bases each). V was shortened by 4 bases and J by 4 bases, with 9 bases between the two germline ends. Looked up from germline, CDR1 is SQVTM and CDR2 is ANQGSEA. This CDR3 is built from 12 residues. CDR3 bases: TGCAGCGTTGGAGGGGTCCCAGATACGCAGTATTTT. As protein: CSVGGVPDTQYF.

J is TRBJ2-1 and V is TRBV11-2; 11 bases are a match to TRBD2. Germline values: CDR1 SGHAT, CDR2 FQNNGV. This CDR3 has 16 amino acids. Trimming took 4 bases from V and 4 from J; bases not matched to a gene: 6. The CDR3 bases are TGTGCCAGCAGCTCCCTTAGCGGGAGGGCTTACAATGAGCAGTTCTTC. This gives the protein CASSSLSGRAYNEQFF.

The chain employs TRBV27 and TRBJ2-7; no reliable D call. Germline CDR1 reads MNHEY; CDR2 reads SMNVEV (reference sequence). V lost 4 bases and J 3 bases, leaving 13 bases between the germline ends. The CDR3 is made up of 14 amino acids. CDR3 residues: CASSSRLGLYEQYF. Written as DNA, the CDR3 is TGTGCCAGCAGTTCCAGGTTAGGTCTCTACGAGCAGTACTTC.

This chain joins TRBV5-1 and TRBJ2-5; tentative D call: TRBD1 (5 bases). Between the trimmed V and J ends, which lost 6 bases and 2 bases, there was a span of 11 bases. Germline assignment: CDR1 SGHRS and CDR2 YFSETQ. The CDR3 runs 13 residues. The chain's CDR3 is CASMRQKQETQYF. In DNA form, the CDR3 reads TGCGCCAGCATGCGACAGAAACAAGAGACCCAGTACTTC. Based on the CDR3 plus reference TRBV5-1 and TRBJ2-5, the full variable domain is KAGVTQTPRYLIKTRGQQVTLSCSPISGHRSVSWYQQTPGQGLQFLFEYFSETQRNKGNFPGRFSGRQFSNSRSEMNVSTLELGDSALYLCASMRQKQETQYFGPGTRLLVL.

As concerns this clone: This sample also contains other DNA sequences that code for the same CDR3. The chain is built from TRBV14 and TRBJ2-7; D unresolved. There are 13 residues in the CDR3. Germline V lookup: CDR1 SGHDN, CDR2 FVKESK. Trimming removed 0 bases from V and 4 bases from J, with 7 bases in between. The CDR3 region is CASSQDLGYEQYF. CDR3 nucleotide sequence: TGTGCCAGCAGCCAAGATCTGGGGTACGAGCAGTACTTC.

On this clone: Within the sample, other DNA sequences also encode this same CDR3. The V gene is TRBV14, the J gene TRBJ2-3; D unclear. V was shortened by 1 base and J by 3 bases, with 2 bases between the two germline ends. This CDR3 is built from 12 residues. CDR1 SGHDN and CDR2 FVKESK come from the germline V gene. CDR3 protein: CASSQGTDTQYF. The CDR3 DNA reads TGTGCCAGCAGCCAAGGGACAGATACGCAGTATTTT.

This chain uses TRBV5-1 with TRBJ2-7; the D is unclear. Germline CDR1 SGHRS, CDR2 YFSETQ. The ends were cut back, 0 bases at V and 3 bases at J, with 13 bases in the middle. The CDR3 extends over 15 amino acids. The CDR3 sequence: CASSLDSNDHYEQYF. The CDR3 DNA sequence: TGCGCCAGCAGCTTGGACTCGAATGACCACTACGAGCAGTACTTC. Variable domain in full (rest from reference TRBV5-1 and TRBJ2-7): KAGVTQTPRYLIKTRGQQVTLSCSPISGHRSVSWYQQTPGQGLQFLFEYFSETQRNKGNFPGRFSGRQFSNSRSEMNVSTLELGDSALYLCASSLDSNDHYEQYFGPGTRLTVT.

This clone was counted once. This chain connects TRBV28 to TRBJ2-7; D remains unclear. The CDR3 has 11 amino acids. Per germline, CDR1 MDHEN and CDR2 SYDVKM. The V and J ends lost 7 bases and 7 bases respectively, with 11 bases between them. CDR3 sequence reads: CASKTPDEQYF. CDR3 bases: TGTGCCAGCAAGACCCCAGATGAGCAGTACTTC.

The chain carries TRBV2 and TRBJ2-1; weak D call: TRBD1 (6 bases). The V end was cut by 5 bases, the J end by 0 bases, with 14 bases between. There are 16 residues in the CDR3. CDR1 is SNHLY, CDR2 FYNNEI, per germline. DNA for the CDR3: TGTGCCAGCAGTTCGTCCCGGGACACCTCCTACAATGAGCAGTTCTTC. It encodes CASSSSRDTSYNEQFF.

The genes are TRBV29-1 and TRBJ2-1, with a tentative D call TRBD2 (6 bases). The CDR3 loop spans 15 amino acids. V shed 7 bases and J shed 5 bases, with 21 bases lying between them. Germline assignment: CDR1 SQVTM and CDR2 ANQGSEA. The CDR3 coding sequence is TGCAGCGGTCGGCCGTGGGGCGGGAAAGACAATGAGCAGTTCTTC. This codes for CSGRPWGGKDNEQFF.

The rearrangement uses TRBV30 and TRBJ2-3; 9 nucleotides match TRBD2. The CDR3 runs to 17 residues. Germline V gives CDR1 GTSNPN, CDR2 SVGIG (reference sequence). V lost 0 bases and J lost 0; bases outside the gene matches: 7. The CDR3 nucleotides are TGTGCCTGGAGTGTTTCTAGCGGGACGGTTAGCACAGATACGCAGTATTTT. Translated: CAWSVSSGTVSTDTQYF.

The chain recombines TRBV18 with TRBJ2-5; tentatively, D is TRBD1 or TRBD2 (5 bases each). Trimming pared 4 bases from V and 11 bases from J, leaving 20 bases between. Germline V gene lookup returns CDR1 KGHSH and CDR2 LQKENI. This CDR3 spans 14 amino acids. The CDR3 DNA reads as TGTGCCAGCTCACGAACCCGGGACGACATTTGGCAGTACTTC. Its translation: CASSRTRDDIWQYF.

Here the CDR3 reads CASSAAGSSYNEQFF. The CDR3 DNA reads TGCGCCAGCAGTGCGGCGGGAAGCTCCTACAATGAGCAGTTCTTC. The V and J genes are TRBV10-1 and TRBJ2-1, with D possibly TRBD2 on 6 matching bases. CDR1 is WNHNN, CDR2 SYGVQD, per germline (reference sequence). The CDR3 covers 15 residues. Deletions cut 4 bases from V and 0 bases from J, with 10 bases between.

The V call is TRBV7-9, the J call TRBJ1-4, with D maybe TRBD1 (5 bases). The V gene's germline CDR1 is SEHNR and CDR2 FQNEAQ (reference sequence). The CDR3 covers 15 residues. The germline V and J ends were trimmed by 2 bases and 7 bases, with 14 bases remaining between them. CDR3 nucleotide sequence: TGTGCCAGCAGCTTAACGGCAGGGAAGGGTGAAAAACTGTTTTTT. Residues: CASSLTAGKGEKLFF.

The V and J genes are TRBV11-2 and TRBJ1-1, with D maybe TRBD1 (6 bases). The CDR3 runs to 14 residues. Germline V lookup: CDR1 SGHAT, CDR2 FQNNGV. V was pared by 6 bases and J by 6 bases, with 17 bases between. CDR3 region: CASRINYRDPEAFF. CDR3 in DNA: TGTGCCAGCAGAATCAATTACAGGGATCCTGAAGCTTTCTTT.

This clone was seen once. V usage is TRBV11-2 and J usage is TRBJ2-7, with D tentatively TRBD2 (6 bases). The germline gives CDR1 SGHAT, CDR2 FQNNGV. The CDR3 totals 13 residues. Trimming cost V 0 bases and J 6 bases, with 9 bases left between them. The CDR3 DNA follows: TGTGCCAGCAGCTTAGACGGGAGTATCGAGCAGTACTTC. Residues: CASSLDGSIEQYF.

This rearrangement joins TRBV6-5 to TRBJ1-5; D uncertain. Deletions cut 2 bases from V and 7 bases from J, with 12 bases between. This CDR3 spans 14 amino acids. CDR1 and CDR2 from the germline V gene are MNHEY and SVGAGI. The CDR3 DNA reads as TGTGCCAGCAGTTACCTTGGTCCGGGGCAGCCCCAGCATTTT. Protein sequence: CASSYLGPGQPQHF.

V usage is TRBV30 and J usage is TRBJ1-3; D unclear. The CDR3 runs to 14 residues. CDR1 is GTSNPN, CDR2 SVGIG, per germline (reference sequence). The germline V and J ends were trimmed by 8 bases and 0 bases, with 14 bases remaining between them. CDR3 amino acids: CASTDGDSGNTIYF. The CDR3 nucleotides are TGTGCCAGTACGGACGGCGACTCTGGAAACACCATATATTTT. The full variable domain, completed using reference TRBV30 and TRBJ1-3, is SQTIHQWPATLVQPVGSPLSLECTVEGTSNPNLYWYRQAAGRGLQLLFYSVGIGQISSEVPQNLSASRPQDRQFILSSKKLLLSDSGFYLCASTDGDSGNTIYFGEGSWLTVV.

The chain joins TRBV5-1 to TRBJ2-1; D gene ambiguous. Germline CDR1 and CDR2: SGHRS and YFSETQ. The ends were cut back, 0 bases at V and 3 bases at J, with 7 bases in the middle. The CDR3 has 14 residues. Here the CDR3 DNA reads TGCGCCAGCAGCTTGGCCCCGGACTACAATGAGCAGTTCTTC. It yields the protein CASSLAPDYNEQFF.

The V and J genes are TRBV27 and TRBJ1-1; 8 nucleotides agree with TRBD1. V lost 6 bases to trimming and J lost 4 bases; unmatched junction nucleotides: 4. Germline CDR1 reads MNHEY; CDR2 reads SMNVEV (reference sequence). CDR3 length: 13 amino acids. The DNA of the CDR3 is TGTGCCAGCAGAAGACAGGGGTTCACTGAAGCTTTCTTT. Its protein product is CASRRQGFTEAFF.

The chain couples TRBV4-1 to TRBJ2-1, with a possible D match to TRBD2 (6 bases). Germline V CDR1 and CDR2: MGHRA, YSYEKL. Trimming shortened V by 1 base and J by 9 bases, and 10 bases separated the two germline ends. The CDR3 sequence is 13 residues long. The CDR3 spells CASSQGRVGEQFF. Here the CDR3 DNA reads TGCGCCAGCAGCCAAGGGAGGGTGGGTGAGCAGTTCTTC.